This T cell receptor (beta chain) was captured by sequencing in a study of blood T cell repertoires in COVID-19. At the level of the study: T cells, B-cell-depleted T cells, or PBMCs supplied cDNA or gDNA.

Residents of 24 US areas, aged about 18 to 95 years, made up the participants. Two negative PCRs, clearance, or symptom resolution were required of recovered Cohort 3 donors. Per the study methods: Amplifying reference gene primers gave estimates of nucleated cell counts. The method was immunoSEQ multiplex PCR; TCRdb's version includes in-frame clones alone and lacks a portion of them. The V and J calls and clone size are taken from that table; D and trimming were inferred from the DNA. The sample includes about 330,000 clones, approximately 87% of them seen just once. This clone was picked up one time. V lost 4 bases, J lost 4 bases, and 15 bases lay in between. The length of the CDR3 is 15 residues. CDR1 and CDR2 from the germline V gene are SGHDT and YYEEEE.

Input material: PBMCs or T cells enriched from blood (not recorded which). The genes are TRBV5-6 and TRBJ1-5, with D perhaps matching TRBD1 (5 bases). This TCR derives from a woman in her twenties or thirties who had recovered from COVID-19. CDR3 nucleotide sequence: TGTGCCAGCAGCCTGGGGCCTGGTGAAAATCAGCCCCAGCATTTT. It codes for CASSLGPGENQPQHF.